The 19 T cell receptor beta chains below come from one sample, sequenced in a study of cytomegalovirus exposure and HLA in healthy donors. With 60 Vbeta and 13 Jbeta primers, the PCR was carried out. Generated by immunoSEQ multiplex PCR, the TCRdb table keeps only in-frame clones and is missing some. Its clone listing holds about 46,000 clones. Sequenced input: PBMCs. Source of these receptors: a woman aged 40-49 years in good health and CMV-seronegative.

J is TRBJ2-7 and V is TRBV6-5; 9 bases fit TRBD1. Germline CDR1 MNHEY, CDR2 SVGAGI. J lost 3 bases, V lost 6 bases, and 6 bases had no gene match. The length of the CDR3 is 14 residues. Written as DNA, the CDR3 is TGTGCCAGCAGACAGACAGGGGGAATCTACGAGCAGTACTTC. This sequence encodes CASRQTGGIYEQYF.

The rearrangement uses TRBV7-8 and TRBJ2-3; 11 bases align to TRBD1. The V gene's germline CDR1 is SGHVS and CDR2 FQNEAQ. V dropped 4 bases and J dropped 4; count of bases not matched to a gene: 7. This CDR3 comprises 16 residues. The CDR3 loop reads CASSSLDRGLADTQYF. CDR3 DNA sequence: TGTGCCAGCAGCTCACTGGACAGGGGGCTTGCAGATACGCAGTATTTT.

The rearrangement links TRBV29-1 to TRBJ2-5; a weak D match, TRBD1 (6 bases). The CDR3 totals 12 residues. Germline loops: CDR1 SQVTM, CDR2 ANQGSEA. The V gene lost 8 bases and the J gene lost 5 bases, with 15 bases spanning the gap. CDR3 sequence: CSSTGSQETQYF. In DNA, the CDR3 is TGCAGCTCCACAGGGAGCCAGGAGACCCAGTACTTC.

This chain uses TRBV28 with TRBJ1-3; D is unclear. V shed 7 bases and J shed 3 bases, with 7 bases lying between them. This CDR3 is built from 12 residues. CDR1 and CDR2 from the germline V gene are MDHEN and SYDVKM. CDR3: CASNILGNTIYF. DNA of the CDR3: TGTGCCAGCAATATCCTTGGAAACACCATATATTTT.

This sequence joins TRBV12-5 and TRBJ2-7, with D perhaps matching TRBD2 (6 bases). Germline assignment: CDR1 LGHNT and CDR2 FRNRAP. V lost 10 bases and J lost 2, with 18 bases in between. The CDR3 is 14 residues long. The CDR3 DNA sequence: TGTGCTATTCCCGCCTGGGACTGCGCCTACGAGCAGTACTTC. Protein product: CAIPAWDCAYEQYF.

CDR3 in DNA: TGTGCCTGGAGGTCCACATCTGCTACGCAGTATTTT. It yields the protein CAWRSTSATQYF. The V call is TRBV30, the J call TRBJ2-3; D call uncertain. The germline V gene has CDR1 GTSNPN and CDR2 SVGIG (reference sequence). The CDR3 spans 12 residues. The V end lost 3 bases, the J end lost 8 bases, and 12 bases lay between the germline ends.

This chain joins TRBV4-1 and TRBJ2-5; TRBD1 might be the D (6 bases). The CDR3 has 15 residues. Germline values: CDR1 MGHRA, CDR2 YSYEKL. V was shortened by 3 bases and J by 1 base, with 12 bases between the two germline ends. Written as DNA, the CDR3 is TGCGCCAGCAGCCAGGGCGCAGGGGCCCAAGAGACCCAGTACTTC. Translation: CASSQGAGAQETQYF.

The V and J genes are TRBV9 and TRBJ2-1; D remains ambiguous. The length of the CDR3 is 12 residues. The germline V gene has CDR1 SGDLS and CDR2 YYNGEE. V shed 0 bases and J shed 6 bases, with 4 bases lying between them. The CDR3 DNA sequence: TGTGCCAGCAGCGTAGACAGCAATGAGCAGTTCTTC. This sequence encodes CASSVDSNEQFF.

J is TRBJ1-2 and V is TRBV28, with TRBD1 matching 7 bases. The germline V gene encodes CDR1 MDHEN and CDR2 SYDVKM. The CDR3 spans 16 residues. Unmatched junction bases numbered 12, after V lost 3 bases and J lost 5 bases. In DNA, the CDR3 is TGTGCCAGCAGTTTGCTCAGGTCACAGGGGCCATATGGCTACACCTTC. It encodes CASSLLRSQGPYGYTF.

This sequence joins TRBV27 and TRBJ1-1; D call uncertain. Trimming took off 3 bases at V and 0 bases at J, with 14 bases between the two ends. Germline CDR1 MNHEY, CDR2 SMNVEV (reference sequence). The CDR3 extends over 16 amino acids. CDR3 sequence: CASSLSFVRLNTEAFF. The DNA of the CDR3 is TGTGCCAGCAGTTTGTCGTTTGTCAGGTTGAACACTGAAGCTTTCTTT.

The chain carries TRBV10-2 and TRBJ2-7; 9 nucleotides agree with TRBD2. CDR1 is WSHSY and CDR2 is SAAADI in the germline V gene. This CDR3 region has 12 residues. The ends lost 10 bases at V and 5 bases at J; junction bases unmatched: 6. CDR3 residues: CATIAGAHEQYF. The CDR3 coding sequence is TGCGCCACCATAGCGGGAGCCCACGAGCAGTACTTC.

The V call is TRBV29-1, the J call TRBJ2-1; 13 positions match TRBD2. The CDR3 is 15 amino acids. The germline gives CDR1 SQVTM, CDR2 ANQGSEA. Trimming cost V 4 bases and J 3 bases; bases outside gene matches: 3. The CDR3 region is CSVVGTSGNYNEQFF. The CDR3 DNA is TGCAGCGTTGTCGGGACTAGCGGGAACTACAATGAGCAGTTCTTC.

The V call is TRBV19, the J call TRBJ1-1; possibly TRBD1 for D (6 bases). This CDR3 has 14 residues. CDR1 LNHDA and CDR2 SQIVND come from the germline V gene (reference sequence). V shed 1 base and J shed 5 bases, with 11 bases lying between them. The CDR3 loop reads CASSIAGAGTEAFF. In DNA, the CDR3 is TGTGCCAGTAGTATAGCAGGGGCTGGGACTGAAGCTTTCTTT. Looking up the rest from reference TRBV19 and TRBJ1-1 gives the full variable domain: DGGITQSPKYLFRKEGQNVTLSCEQNLNHDAMYWYRQDPGQGLRLIYYSQIVNDFQKGDIAEGYSVSREKKESFPLTVTSAQKNPTAFYLCASSIAGAGTEAFFGQGTRLTVV.

The chain joins TRBV6-1 to TRBJ2-2; 8 nucleotides agree with TRBD1. Trimming at V came to 4 bases and at J to 6 bases, leaving 19 bases not matched to a gene. This CDR3 contains 19 residues. Per germline, CDR1 MNHNS and CDR2 SASEGT. The CDR3 sequence: CASSVSSPGGLRLSGELFF. In DNA, the CDR3 is TGTGCCAGCAGTGTCAGCAGCCCAGGGGGCTTGAGGTTGTCCGGGGAGCTGTTTTTT.

The rearrangement uses TRBV5-1 and TRBJ2-7; no firm D call. Germline CDR1 SGHRS, CDR2 YFSETQ. This CDR3 region has 15 residues. V was pared by 0 bases and J by 6 bases, with 16 bases between. CDR3 protein: CASSLDLEKLPEQYF. In DNA form, the CDR3 reads TGCGCCAGCAGCTTGGACTTGGAGAAACTCCCCGAGCAGTACTTC.

This rearrangement joins TRBV28 to TRBJ2-7; possible D gene TRBD1, 6 bases. With 3 bases removed from V and 3 bases from J, the gap between germline ends came to 15 bases. From germline, CDR1 is MDHEN and CDR2 SYDVKM. The CDR3 is made up of 15 amino acids. The CDR3 bases are TGTGCCAGCAGTTTCCCCGACAGGCGTGACTACGAGCAGTACTTC. Its translation is CASSFPDRRDYEQYF.

The chain combines TRBV6-1 with TRBJ1-1, with D perhaps TRBD1 (5 bases). In germline, CDR1 is MNHNS, CDR2 SASEGT. V was pared by 2 bases and J by 6 bases, with 13 bases between. The CDR3 sequence is 14 residues long. In DNA form, the CDR3 reads TGTGCCAGCAGTGAAAGCAGGGCTAGCGCTGAAGCTTTCTTT. It codes for CASSESRASAEAFF.

The chain combines TRBV5-4 with TRBJ1-1; D not certain. This CDR3 spans 14 amino acids. The V and J ends lost 0 bases and 1 base respectively, with 7 bases between them. Germline CDR1 and CDR2: SGHNT and YYREEE (reference sequence). CDR3 in amino acids: CASSLAIQNTEAFF. CDR3 nucleotides: TGTGCCAGCAGCTTGGCTATCCAGAACACTGAAGCTTTCTTT.

The V call is TRBV18, the J call TRBJ1-5, with unresolved D. The CDR3 consists of 13 residues. CDR1 and CDR2 from the germline V gene are KGHSH and LQKENI. Trimming left V 6 bases short and J 0 bases short, with 6 bases between. The CDR3 loop reads CASSRDSNQPQHF. CDR3 DNA sequence: TGTGCCAGCTCCCGGGATAGCAATCAGCCCCAGCATTTT.